The next 18 T cell receptor beta chains were all read from a single sample in a study of CD4+ T cells in melanoma. The repertoire was sequenced with immunoSEQ multiplex PCR; TCRdb's copy has only in-frame clones and lacks some. The table lists more than 90,000 clones, 92% of them singletons. Sequencing was done on a sample of peripheral blood. The source of these receptors is a human donor with melanoma.

The V and J genes are TRBV19 and TRBJ1-1; a possible D gene is TRBD1 (6 bases). Germline V CDR1 and CDR2: LNHDA, SQIVND (reference sequence). Trimming pared 5 bases from V and 6 bases from J, leaving 19 bases between. The CDR3 has 15 residues. CDR3 coding DNA: TGTGCCAGTAGTGTACAGGGCTCCCTGGCGGCTGAAGCTTTCTTT. Amino acids: CASSVQGSLAAEAFF.

The V gene is TRBV18, the J gene TRBJ2-3; 11 positions agree with TRBD2. The germline CDR1 and CDR2 sequences are KGHSH and LQKENI. There are 16 residues in the CDR3. After removal of 3 bases from V and 5 bases from J, the junction contained 7 bases not matched to a gene. This chain's CDR3 is CASSPGLAVGLDTQYF. Here the CDR3 DNA reads TGTGCCAGCTCACCGGGACTAGCGGTCGGTCTAGATACGCAGTATTTT.

The rearrangement uses TRBV5-4 and TRBJ1-1; TRBD1 aligns across 9 bases. Germline trimming cut 4 bases from V and 1 base from J; bases unmatched to any gene: 2. The CDR3 loop spans 14 amino acids. In germline, CDR1 is SGHNT, CDR2 YYREEE (reference sequence). DNA of the CDR3: TGTGCCAGCAGCCTGGACAGGGGGAACACTGAAGCTTTCTTT. It translates to CASSLDRGNTEAFF. Filled out from reference TRBV5-4 and TRBJ1-1, the complete variable domain reads ETGVTQSPTHLIKTRGQQVTLRCSSQSGHNTVSWYQQALGQGPQFIFQYYREEENGRGNFPPRFSGLQFPNYSSELNVNALELDDSALYLCASSLDRGNTEAFFGQGTRLTVV.

This sequence joins TRBV19 and TRBJ2-1, with D hard to call. In germline, CDR1 is LNHDA, CDR2 SQIVND (reference sequence). V gave up 3 bases and J gave up 0 bases, with 6 bases separating them. The CDR3 is 14 amino acids. The DNA for the CDR3 is TGTGCCAGTAGTATCTCCGACTCCTACAATGAGCAGTTCTTC. Translated, it gives CASSISDSYNEQFF.

The chain links TRBV18 to TRBJ2-2, with D maybe TRBD1 (6 bases). The V gene's germline CDR1 is KGHSH and CDR2 LQKENI. Trimming stripped 2 bases from V and 5 bases from J, with 9 bases between. The CDR3 is 14 amino acids. The CDR3 is CASSPGGRTGELFF. In DNA form, the CDR3 reads TGTGCCAGCTCACCAGGGGGCCGAACCGGGGAGCTGTTTTTT.

The V and J genes are TRBV7-8 and TRBJ2-7, with TRBD2 matching 15 bases. This CDR3 is 17 amino acids long. The V gene end was trimmed by 5 bases and the J gene end by 1 base; junction bases not matched to a gene: 6. CDR1 and CDR2 from the germline V gene are SGHVS and FQNEAQ. This chain's CDR3 is CASSRGLAGGMSYEQYF. For the CDR3, the DNA is TGTGCCAGCAGCAGGGGACTAGCGGGAGGAATGTCCTACGAGCAGTACTTC.

The chain joins TRBV2 to TRBJ1-6; no clear D. The CDR3 sequence is 13 residues long. V was shortened by 1 base and J by 9 bases, with 7 bases between the two germline ends. Germline V gene data show CDR1 as SNHLY and CDR2 as FYNNEI. The CDR3 DNA sequence: TGTGCCAGCAGTGAAGTTTTGGCTTCACCCCTCCACTTT. Amino acids: CASSEVLASPLHF.

V is TRBV12-5 and J is TRBJ1-4, with 11 nucleotides matching TRBD1. The CDR3 runs 18 residues. V lost 2 bases to trimming and J lost 4 bases; unmatched junction nucleotides: 9. The germline V gene encodes CDR1 LGHNT and CDR2 FRNRAP. The CDR3 DNA sequence: TGTGCTAGTGGTTTGAGGACAGGGGGCGACCTACATAATGAAAAACTGTTTTTT. Protein product: CASGLRTGGDLHNEKLFF.

V gene TRBV4-2 combines with J gene TRBJ1-2, with unresolved D. The germline gives CDR1 LGHNA, CDR2 YNFKEQ. V lost 4 bases, J lost 4 bases, and 13 bases lay in between. The CDR3 extends over 14 amino acids. The CDR3 coding sequence is TGTGCCAGCAGCCCGCGCGTAGATCCCTATGGCTACACCTTC. Translated: CASSPRVDPYGYTF.

J is TRBJ2-3 and V is TRBV15; 8 bases map to TRBD1. V shed 1 base and J 2 bases; nucleotides not matched to a gene: 5. Germline CDR1 LNHNV, CDR2 YYDKDF (reference sequence). The CDR3 consists of 16 residues. The CDR3 coding sequence is TGTGCCACCAGCAGAGTAGGGACAGGCCCCACAGATACGCAGTATTTT. Translating gives CATSRVGTGPTDTQYF.

The V and J genes are TRBV9 and TRBJ2-5; weak D call: TRBD2 (5 bases). Germline V lookup: CDR1 SGDLS, CDR2 YYNGEE. The CDR3 extends over 16 amino acids. With 0 bases removed from V and 5 bases from J, the gap between germline ends came to 17 bases. CDR3 in DNA: TGTGCCAGCAGCGTAGGGACTGCCAGCCTCCTTGAGACCCAGTACTTC. Protein: CASSVGTASLLETQYF.

The genes are TRBV30 and TRBJ2-6; 7 nucleotides match TRBD1. Germline V gene lookup returns CDR1 GTSNPN and CDR2 SVGIG (reference sequence). This CDR3 spans 13 amino acids. Trimming at V came to 5 bases and at J to 9 bases, leaving 7 bases not matched to a gene. The DNA of the CDR3 is TGTGCCTGGGCTCCGGGACAGATCAACGTCCTGACTTTC. Translating it yields CAWAPGQINVLTF.

The CDR3 reads CASSQDPGQAVYNEQFF. The CDR3 nucleotides are TGCGCCAGCAGCCAAGACCCGGGACAGGCCGTCTACAATGAGCAGTTCTTC. The chain uses TRBV4-1 and TRBJ2-1, with 8 bases aligning to TRBD1. The CDR3 has 17 amino acids. J gave up 3 bases and V 0 bases, and 7 bases lay outside the gene matches. From germline, CDR1 is MGHRA and CDR2 YSYEKL.

The chain uses TRBV7-9 and TRBJ1-5; no definite D call. From germline, CDR1 is SEHNR and CDR2 FQNEAQ (reference sequence). The CDR3 length is 13 residues. V was shortened by 8 bases and J by 0 bases, with 8 bases between the two germline ends. CDR3 sequence reads: CASGRDSNQPQHF. The CDR3 region has the DNA TGTGCCAGCGGGCGCGATAGCAATCAGCCCCAGCATTTT.

The rearrangement links TRBV7-8 to TRBJ1-3; the D is unclear. V shed 2 bases and J shed 0 bases, with 11 bases lying between them. This CDR3 has 16 amino acids. Germline V CDR1 and CDR2: SGHVS, FQNEAQ. CDR3 bases: TGTGCCAGCAGCTTAAAGGACCCCGGCTCTGGAAACACCATATATTTT. Translated, it gives CASSLKDPGSGNTIYF. Variable domain in full (rest from reference TRBV7-8 and TRBJ1-3): GAGVSQSPRYKVAKRGQDVALRCDPISGHVSLFWYQQALGQGPEFLTYFQNEAQLDKSGLPSDRFFAERPEGSVSTLKIQRTQQEDSAVYLCASSLKDPGSGNTIYFGEGSWLTVV.

In DNA form, the CDR3 reads TGTGCCAGCAGTCAAGGACGGGGCGGGAACATTCAGTACTTC. Protein sequence: CASSQGRGGNIQYF. The V call is TRBV6-5, the J call TRBJ2-4; either TRBD1 or TRBD2 may fit D (5 bases each). The germline gives CDR1 MNHEY, CDR2 SVGAGI. The CDR3 length is 14 residues. Trimming left V 5 bases short and J 7 bases short, with 15 bases between.

The V call is TRBV4-3, the J call TRBJ2-5; 7 bases line up with TRBD1. The DNA end is a closer match to TRBJ2-7, so the J assignment may be wrong. The germline gives CDR1 LGHNA, CDR2 YSLEER. The CDR3 covers 16 residues. CDR3 in amino acids: CASSQDFGTETYEQYF. Here the CDR3 DNA reads TGCGCCAGCAGCCAAGATTTTGGGACAGAGACCTACGAGCAGTACTTC.

The chain has TRBV28 and TRBJ2-6, with D possibly TRBD1 on 6 matching bases. V was trimmed by 5 bases and J by 4 bases, leaving 12 bases between them. The germline CDR1 and CDR2 sequences are MDHEN and SYDVKM. The CDR3 covers 15 residues. The CDR3 region has the DNA TGTGCCAGCAGTACGACAGGAGTGGGGGCCAACGTCCTGACTTTC. Protein sequence: CASSTTGVGANVLTF.